These T cell receptor beta chains were read from a single sample in a study of blood T cell repertoires in COVID-19. Assay: immunoSEQ multiplex PCR; the TCRdb copy retains only in-frame clones and omits some. Of over 300,000 clones listed, around four fifths are singletons. The specimen was peripheral blood. The source of these receptors is a woman between 45 and 60 years old with acute or convalescent COVID-19. CDR3s include the opening cysteine and the closing phenylalanine or tryptophan. The order of the fields is V gene, J gene, D gene, clone size, CDR3 DNA, CDR3 protein. D genes are given only for firm matches. Rows give clone size only sometimes, using once, few, many, or a class for an expanded clone.

TRBV5-4	TRBJ2-3	NA	NA	TGTGCCAGCAGCTTGGCCCAGCAGGGAAAAGATACGCAGTATTTT	CASSLAQQGKDTQYF
TRBV5-6	TRBJ2-3	NA	NA	TGTGCCAGCAGCTTGGTTACGGGGACCAGGGGAGATACGCAGTATTTT	CASSLVTGTRGDTQYF
TRBV7-2	TRBJ1-5	NA	NA	TGTGCCAGCAGTTATGACAGACTGGGTCAGCCCCAGCATTTT	CASSYDRLGQPQHF
TRBV18	TRBJ1-2	NA	NA	TGTGCCAGCTCACGAGGAGCTAACTATGGCTACACCTTC	CASSRGANYGYTF
TRBV2	TRBJ2-5	NA	few	TGTGCCAGCAACAGACAAGAGACCCAGTACTTC	CASNRQETQYF
TRBV7-2	TRBJ2-5	NA	NA	TGTGCCAGCAGCTTAGAAAGGGGGGGGTCCCAAGAGACCCAGTACTTC	CASSLERGGSQETQYF
TRBV5-6	TRBJ1-5	NA	NA	TGTGCCAGCAGCTCCGGCGGGGATCAGCCCCAGCATTTT	CASSSGGDQPQHF
TRBV24-1	TRBJ2-2	NA	NA	TGTGCCACCGAGCGACAGGAGAACACCGGGGAGCTGTTTTTT	CATERQENTGELFF
TRBV30	TRBJ1-4	TRBD1	NA	TGTGCCTGGGACAGGGGTATCGAAAAACTGTTTTTT	CAWDRGIEKLFF
TRBV6-2/TRBV6-3	TRBJ2-2	NA	NA	TGTGCCAGCAGTTACTCGAGGAAGCCCGGGGAGCTGTTTTTT	CASSYSRKPGELFF
TRBV18	TRBJ2-4	NA	NA	TGTGCCAGCTCACCGGGACTCGAAAACATTCAGTACTTC	CASSPGLENIQYF